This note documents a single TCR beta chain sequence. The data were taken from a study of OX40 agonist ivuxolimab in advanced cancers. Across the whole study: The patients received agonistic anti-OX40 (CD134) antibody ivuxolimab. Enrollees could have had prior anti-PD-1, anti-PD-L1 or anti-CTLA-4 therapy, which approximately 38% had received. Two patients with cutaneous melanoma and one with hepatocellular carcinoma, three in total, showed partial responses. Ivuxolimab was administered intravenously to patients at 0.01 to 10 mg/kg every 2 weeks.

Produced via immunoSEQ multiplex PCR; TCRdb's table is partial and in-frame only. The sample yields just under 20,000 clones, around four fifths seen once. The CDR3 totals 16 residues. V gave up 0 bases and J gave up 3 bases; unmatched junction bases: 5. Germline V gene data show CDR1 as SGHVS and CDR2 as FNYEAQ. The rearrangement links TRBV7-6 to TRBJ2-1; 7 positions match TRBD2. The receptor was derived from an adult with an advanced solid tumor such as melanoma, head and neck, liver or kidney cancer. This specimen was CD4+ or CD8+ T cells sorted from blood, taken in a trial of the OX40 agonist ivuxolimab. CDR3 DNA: TGTGCCAGCAGCTTAGCTTCGTCTAGCGGCTACAATGAGCAGTTCTTC. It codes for CASSLASSSGYNEQFF.